This record concerns one T cell receptor (beta chain) sequence. Its antigen remains unknown. This sample was taken from a study of graft-versus-host responses after intestinal transplantation. About the research overall: Transplant recipients had multivisceral, liver-intestinal, or isolated intestinal grafts.

Study-wide findings and caveats: After transplant, early declines in HvG clones were associated with peak levels of circulating GvH clones. Allograft clonal ratios (graft-versus-host to host-versus-graft) were high in patients who had graft-donor T cell macrochimerism.

Only in-frame clones appear in the TCRdb table, and some are missing; sequencing was by immunoSEQ multiplex PCR. Of about 120,000 clones listed, roughly 93% are singletons. The CDR3 length is 16 residues. V lost 1 base and J lost 6, with 16 bases in between. In germline, CDR1 is LNHNV, CDR2 YYDKDF (reference sequence). The V gene is TRBV15, the J gene TRBJ2-1; D gene ambiguous. The material was unstimulated CD8+ T cells sorted from spleen or lymph node cells, obtained before intestinal transplant. The origin of this receptor is a human donor who received an intestinal transplant. The CDR3 bases are TGTGCCACCAGCAGAGTTTACTACGACCCCACCAATGAGCAGTTCTTC. Its translation: CATSRVYYDPTNEQFF.